The clone carrying this T cell receptor (beta chain) was detected a few times. This CDR3 region has 16 residues. With V trimmed by 3 bases and J by 7 bases, 13 bases remained unmatched. Germline V CDR1 and CDR2: SGHRS, YFSETQ. The data belong to a study of post-analysis software for immune sequencing data. Unique molecular identifiers tagged the TCR beta cDNA libraries. In TCRdb, the PCR reads were re-called with MiXCR into one record per CDR3 protein. The repertoire holds some 160,000 distinct CDR3 sequences, under 40% seen once, with 25% to 35% in the top ten. This sequence originates from a girl aged 10 to 17 with multiple sclerosis. The V and J genes are TRBV5-1 and TRBJ2-3, with 8 bases matching TRBD2. Here the sequenced sample was blood, taken after autologous hematopoietic stem cell transplantation. CDR3 coding DNA: TGCGCCAGCAGCTCGGGACTAGATAAATACAACTATACGCAGTATTTT. It is translated as CASSSGLDKYNYTQYF.